This TCR beta chain is from a study of blood T cells in healthy people across ages. It was with a sample-barcoded 5' primer and a J-beta primer mix that a second PCR of roughly 7 to 12 cycles was run. Template switching added a 12-random-nucleotide identifier to every cDNA molecule. TCRdb reanalysed the 5' RACE reads using MiXCR and keeps one entry per CDR3 protein. Seen here are hundreds of thousands of distinct CDR3 sequences, roughly half observed once, and the top ten hold approximately 12%. This clonotype occurred many times. Its antigen remains unknown. Whole-study findings and limits: Reliance upon unsorted PBMCs precluded definitive naive versus antigen-experienced comparison. There was no known CMV status for donors, so expanded clonotype changes were possibly confounded.

Each sample provided at least 5.5 micrograms of extracted total RNA. Sequencing used blood. This clonotype originated in a woman of 80 years or more in good health.

The CDR3 sequence is CASSPSRRSGSEWQYF. The CDR3 coding sequence is TGCGCCAGCAGCCCCTCCCGTCGTAGCGGGAGTGAATGGCAGTACTTC. J is TRBJ2-5 and V is TRBV4-1; the match to TRBD2 covers 9 bases. This CDR3 has 16 amino acids. With 4 bases clipped from V and 11 bases from J, the junction kept 17 bases outside the gene matches. Germline CDR1 is MGHRA and CDR2 is YSYEKL.